The rows below give T cell receptor beta chains drawn from one sample of a study of T cell changes during pregnancy in multiple sclerosis. Repertoires were generated with immunoSEQ multiplex PCR, while TCRdb's copy carries only in-frame clones and drops some. The sample carries approximately 25,000 clones, around nine tenths recorded once. The sequencing here drew on CD4+ T cells from peripheral blood mononuclear cells, taken in the first trimester of pregnancy. The receptors come from a female donor in good health, enrolled as a control in a pregnancy study. CDR3s include the opening cysteine and the closing phenylalanine or tryptophan. A D gene is named only where the DNA matches it firmly. Some rows have no size entry. The others give once, few or many, or a class for an expanded clone.

>TRBV6-1|NA|TRBJ2-7|15|TRBD1
CASSSGQGVSYEQYF
TGTGCCAGCAGCTCCGGACAGGGTGTCTCCTACGAGCAGTACTTC
>TRBV5-1|NA|TRBJ1-6|15|TRBD1
CASSLGSGGNSPLHF
TGCGCCAGCAGCTTAGGTTCAGGGGGAAATTCACCCCTCCACTTT
>TRBV19|few|TRBJ1-2|15|TRBD1
CASSPQTGGDIGYTF
TGTGCCAGTAGTCCTCAGACAGGGGGGGATATTGGCTACACCTTC
>TRBV30|NA|TRBJ1-5|13|NA
CAWSNNGGQPQHF
TGTGCCTGGAGTAACAATGGAGGTCAGCCCCAGCATTTT
>TRBV19|once|TRBJ2-1|15|TRBD1
CASNQDRSSYNEQFF
TGTGCCAGCAACCAGGACAGGAGCTCCTACAATGAGCAGTTCTTC
>TRBV6-1|NA|TRBJ1-4|13|NA
CASRTAEREKLFF
TGTGCCAGCCGGACGGCCGAGCGGGAAAAACTGTTTTTT
>TRBV7-9|NA|TRBJ2-1|13|NA
CASSLKLNGEQFF
TGTGCCAGCAGCCTAAAGCTGAATGGTGAGCAGTTCTTC
>TRBV5-6|NA|TRBJ2-1|15|NA
CASSLDSGSYNEQFF
TGTGCCAGCAGCTTAGATTCAGGGTCCTACAATGAGCAGTTCTTC
>TRBV11-3|NA|TRBJ2-2|15|NA
CASSFGRGNTGELFF
TGTGCCAGCAGCTTCGGGCGGGGGAACACCGGGGAGCTGTTTTTT
>TRBV9|NA|TRBJ1-6|15|NA
CASSVGNSGGSPLHF
TGTGCCAGCAGCGTAGGGAACTCCGGGGGTTCACCCCTCCACTTT
>TRBV23-1|NA|TRBJ2-3|16|TRBD2
CASSQCPTSGTDTQYF
TGCGCCAGCAGTCAATGCCCGACTAGCGGCACAGATACGCAGTATTTT
>TRBV7-2|NA|TRBJ2-1|13|NA
CASSQRVINEQFF
TGTGCCAGCAGCCAAAGAGTGATCAATGAGCAGTTCTTC
>TRBV4-2|NA|TRBJ1-1|16|TRBD1
CASSQLGTVKNTEAFF
TGTGCCAGCAGCCAACTAGGGACAGTAAAGAACACTGAAGCTTTCTTT
>TRBV6-6|once|TRBJ1-3|14|NA
CASSSQGSGNTIYF
TGTGCCAGCAGTTCCCAGGGTTCAGGAAACACCATATATTTT
>TRBV9|few|TRBJ1-1|13|NA
CASSSTLYREVFF
TGTGCCAGCAGCTCGACCCTATACAGGGAAGTTTTCTTT
>TRBV7-8|NA|TRBJ1-5|17|TRBD1
CASSLNHRGRADQPQHF
TGTGCCAGCAGCTTAAATCACAGGGGGCGAGCGGATCAGCCCCAGCATTTT
>TRBV7-9|NA|TRBJ2-2|14|TRBD2
CASSFQREAGELFF
TGTGCCAGCAGCTTTCAGCGGGAGGCCGGGGAGCTGTTTTTT
>TRBV13|NA|TRBJ1-3|17|NA
CASSPPGRMSSGNTIYF
TGTGCCAGCAGCCCCCCCGGCAGGATGAGCTCTGGAAACACCATATATTTT
>TRBV6-5|NA|TRBJ2-7|14|TRBD1
CASRKIPTGLEQYF
TGTGCCAGCAGGAAAATTCCGACAGGGCTCGAGCAGTACTTC
>TRBV10-1|NA|TRBJ1-1|11|NA
CASSAFGEAFF
TGCGCCAGCAGTGCTTTCGGGGAAGCTTTCTTT
>TRBV6-5|NA|TRBJ2-2|13|TRBD2
CASRTSGAGELFF
TGTGCCAGCAGGACTAGCGGGGCCGGGGAGCTGTTTTTT
>TRBV5-8|NA|TRBJ1-1|13|NA
CASSRQVGVRAFF
TGTGCCAGCAGTCGACAGGTGGGGGTTCGAGCTTTCTTT
>TRBV10-3|NA|TRBJ1-5|14|NA
CAVRGDSPNQPQHF
TGTGCCGTAAGGGGTGACAGTCCAAATCAGCCCCAGCATTTT
>TRBV7-3|NA|TRBJ2-7|15|NA
CASSLGPGSAYEQYF
TGTGCCAGCAGCTTAGGGCCCGGGAGTGCCTACGAGCAGTACTTC
>TRBV7-6|NA|TRBJ2-7|17|NA
CASSLAAGTDVPYEQYF
TGTGCCAGCAGCTTAGCGGCGGGGACAGATGTGCCCTACGAGCAGTACTTC
>TRBV9|once|TRBJ2-1|15|TRBD2
CASSAGGARINEQFF
TGTGCCAGCAGCGCCGGGGGGGCCCGGATCAATGAGCAGTTCTTC
>TRBV5-1|few|TRBJ2-2|15|TRBD1
CASSVDRVDTGELFF
TGCGCCAGCAGCGTGGACAGGGTGGACACCGGGGAGCTGTTTTTT
>TRBV5-6|NA|TRBJ2-1|15|TRBD2
CASSVKRGGPIFEFF
TGTGCCAGCAGCGTTAAGCGGGGGGGCCCCATTTTTGAGTTCTTC
>TRBV5-1|NA|TRBJ2-7|14|NA
CASGESGHSYEQYF
TGCGCCAGCGGGGAGAGCGGTCACTCCTACGAGCAGTACTTC
>TRBV19|NA|TRBJ1-1|14|NA
CASGGSGWNTEAFF
TGTGCCAGTGGGGGGTCGGGGTGGAACACTGAAGCTTTCTTT
>TRBV27|NA|TRBJ1-6|14|NA
CASSSWTANSPLHF
TGTGCCAGCAGTTCCTGGACAGCCAATTCACCCCTCCACTTT
>TRBV7-8|NA|TRBJ2-7|14|NA
CASRLTRFVHEQYF
TGTGCCAGCAGGTTAACTAGATTCGTCCACGAGCAGTACTTC
>TRBV2|NA|TRBJ1-6|13|TRBD1
CASRGQGDSPLHF
TGTGCCAGCAGGGGACAGGGAGATTCACCCCTCCACTTT
>TRBV2|NA|TRBJ1-2|13|TRBD1
CASRMGTDYGYTF
TGTGCCAGCAGGATGGGGACAGACTATGGCTACACCTTC
>TRBV9|NA|TRBJ2-1|20|TRBD2
CASSVTGTSGTRSSYNEQFF
TGTGCCAGCAGCGTCACCGGGACTAGCGGGACCAGGAGCTCCTACAATGAGCAGTTCTTC
>TRBV28|once|TRBJ2-4|17|NA
CASSPYDGQVAKNIQYF
TGTGCCAGCAGTCCTTATGATGGGCAAGTAGCCAAAAACATTCAGTACTTC
>TRBV2|few|TRBJ2-7|10|NA
CASSLYEQYF
TGTGCCAGCAGCCTCTACGAGCAGTACTTC
>TRBV25-1|NA|TRBJ2-5|18|TRBD2
CASSEPLSGLATQETQYF
TGTGCCAGCAGTGAACCACTGTCGGGACTAGCGACCCAAGAGACCCAGTACTTC
>TRBV6-5|NA|TRBJ2-1|14|NA
CASRTVIRGGEQFF
TGTGCCAGCAGGACAGTTATTCGTGGTGGTGAGCAGTTCTTC
>TRBV5-1|NA|TRBJ1-2|14|TRBD1
CASRWTGPNYGYTF
TGCGCCAGCAGATGGACAGGGCCTAACTATGGCTACACCTTC
>TRBV6-4|NA|TRBJ2-3|15|NA
CASSESPGGTDTQYF
TGTGCCAGCAGTGAATCTCCGGGGGGCACAGATACGCAGTATTTT
>TRBV5-1|NA|TRBJ2-7|13|NA
CASSRADAGEQYF
TGCGCCAGCAGTCGCGCGGACGCGGGGGAGCAGTACTTC
>TRBV25-1|NA|TRBJ2-2|12|NA
CASRGAPGELFF
TGTGCCAGCAGAGGGGCCCCCGGGGAGCTGTTTTTT